This T cell receptor (beta chain) was identified in a study of early T cells in non-severe SARS-CoV-2 infection. About the study: Bulk RNA from unsorted whole blood was sequenced; chains were unpaired.

The TCR library protocol attached unique molecular identifiers to the individual cDNA molecules. Each CDR3 protein is one row after TCRdb ran MiXCR on the 5' RACE reads. Altogether some 80,000 distinct CDR3 sequences are present, around 12% being singletons, with the ten largest covering 15% to 18%. The V segment lost 1 base and the J segment 4 bases; nucleotides outside the gene matches: 19. The CDR3 loop spans 20 amino acids. CDR1 is SGHTA, CDR2 FQGNSA, per germline. This clonotype was recorded a few times. The sequenced sample was whole blood, obtained at baseline. The receptor was derived from an adult who was a healthcare worker with PCR-confirmed SARS-CoV-2 infection or an uninfected control (not recorded which). The donor label of this sample is uncertain. This chain links TRBV7-2 with TRBJ2-1, with TRBD2 matching over 7 bases. CDR3 nucleotides: TGTGCCAGCAGCTTAGACTCCTCTAGCGGACGCCGCTCCTTTTACAATGAGCAGTTCTTC. Protein product: CASSLDSSSGRRSFYNEQFF.